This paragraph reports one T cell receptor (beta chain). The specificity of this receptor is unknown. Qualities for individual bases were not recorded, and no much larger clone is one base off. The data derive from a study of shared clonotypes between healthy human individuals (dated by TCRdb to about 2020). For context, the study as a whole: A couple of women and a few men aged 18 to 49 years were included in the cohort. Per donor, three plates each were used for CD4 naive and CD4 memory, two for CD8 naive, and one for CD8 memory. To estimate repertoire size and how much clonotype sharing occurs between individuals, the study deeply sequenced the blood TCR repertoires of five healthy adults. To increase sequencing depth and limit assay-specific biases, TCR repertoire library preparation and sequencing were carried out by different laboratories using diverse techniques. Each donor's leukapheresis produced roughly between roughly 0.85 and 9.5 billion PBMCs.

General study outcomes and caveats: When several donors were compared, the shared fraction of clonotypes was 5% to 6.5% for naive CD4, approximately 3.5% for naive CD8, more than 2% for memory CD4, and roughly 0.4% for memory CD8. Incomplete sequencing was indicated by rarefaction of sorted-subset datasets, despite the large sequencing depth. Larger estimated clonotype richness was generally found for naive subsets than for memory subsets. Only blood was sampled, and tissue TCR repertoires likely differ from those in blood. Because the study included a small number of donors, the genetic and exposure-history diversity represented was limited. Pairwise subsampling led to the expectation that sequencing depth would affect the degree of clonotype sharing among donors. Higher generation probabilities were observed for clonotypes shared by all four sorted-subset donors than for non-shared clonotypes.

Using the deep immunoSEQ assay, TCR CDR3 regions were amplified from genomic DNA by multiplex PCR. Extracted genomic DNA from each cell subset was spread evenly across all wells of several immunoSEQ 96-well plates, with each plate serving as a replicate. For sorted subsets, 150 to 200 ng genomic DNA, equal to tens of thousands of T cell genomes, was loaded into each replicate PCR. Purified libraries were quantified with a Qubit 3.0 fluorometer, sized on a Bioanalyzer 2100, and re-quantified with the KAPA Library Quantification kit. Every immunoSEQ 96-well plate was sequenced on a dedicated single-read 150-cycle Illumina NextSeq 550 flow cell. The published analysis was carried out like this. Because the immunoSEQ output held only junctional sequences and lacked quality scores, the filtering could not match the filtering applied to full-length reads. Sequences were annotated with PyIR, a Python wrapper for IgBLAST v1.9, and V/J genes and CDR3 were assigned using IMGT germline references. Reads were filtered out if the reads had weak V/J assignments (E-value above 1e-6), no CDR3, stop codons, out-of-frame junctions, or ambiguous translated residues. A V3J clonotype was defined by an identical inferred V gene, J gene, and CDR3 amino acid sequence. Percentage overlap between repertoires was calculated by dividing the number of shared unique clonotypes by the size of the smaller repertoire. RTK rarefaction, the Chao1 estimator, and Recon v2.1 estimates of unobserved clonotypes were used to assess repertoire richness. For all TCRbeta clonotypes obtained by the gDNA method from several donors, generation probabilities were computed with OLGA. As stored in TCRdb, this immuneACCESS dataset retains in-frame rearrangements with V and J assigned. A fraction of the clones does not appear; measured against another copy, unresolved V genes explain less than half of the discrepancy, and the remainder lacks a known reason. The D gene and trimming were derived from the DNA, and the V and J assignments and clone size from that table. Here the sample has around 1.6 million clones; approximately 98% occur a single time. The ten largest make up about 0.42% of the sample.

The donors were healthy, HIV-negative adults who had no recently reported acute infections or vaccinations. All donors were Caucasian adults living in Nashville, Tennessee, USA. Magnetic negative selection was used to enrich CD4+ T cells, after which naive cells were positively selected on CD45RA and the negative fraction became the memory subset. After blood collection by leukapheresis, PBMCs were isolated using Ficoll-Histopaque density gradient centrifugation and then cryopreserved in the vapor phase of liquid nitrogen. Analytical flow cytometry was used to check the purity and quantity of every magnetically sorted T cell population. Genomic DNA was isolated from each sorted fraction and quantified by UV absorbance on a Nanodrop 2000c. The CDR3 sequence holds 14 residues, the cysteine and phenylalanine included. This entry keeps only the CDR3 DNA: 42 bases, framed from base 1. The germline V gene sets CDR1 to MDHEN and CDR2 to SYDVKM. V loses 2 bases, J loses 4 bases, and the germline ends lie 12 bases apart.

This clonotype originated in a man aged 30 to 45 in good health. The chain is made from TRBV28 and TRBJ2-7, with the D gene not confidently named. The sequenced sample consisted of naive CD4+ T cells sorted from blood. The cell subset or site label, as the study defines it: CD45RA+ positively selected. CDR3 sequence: CASSLNQVPYEQYF. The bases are TGTGCCAGCAGTTTAAACCAGGTTCCTTACGAGCAGTACTTC.